The rows below give T cell receptor beta chains drawn from one sample of a study of cytomegalovirus exposure and HLA in healthy donors. The assay was immunoSEQ multiplex PCR, and TCRdb's table has in-frame clones only and misses some. Of 90,000 to 120,000 clones listed, 79% are singletons. The specimen was PBMCs. The receptors were sampled from a female donor in good health and CMV-seropositive. The CDR3 runs from the conserved cysteine through the conserved F or W. The D gene is left open where the match is weak. For some rows the clone size is stated as once, few or many, or as a class when expanded; others skip it.

v_gene	j_gene	d_gene	abundance	CDR3nt	CDR3aa
TRBV11-2	TRBJ2-3	-	-	TGTGCCAGCAGCCCAGGGGACCCCACAGATACGCAGTATTTT	CASSPGDPTDTQYF
TRBV5-1	TRBJ1-3	-	-	TGCGCCAGCCGACAGCAGAGCTCTGGAAACACCATATATTTT	CASRQQSSGNTIYF
TRBV5-5	TRBJ2-1	-	-	TGTGCCAGCAGCCCCGCGGTTTATGAGCAGTTCTTC	CASSPAVYEQFF
TRBV7-2	TRBJ2-1	-	-	TGTGCCAGCAGCTTACCCCCTCGAGGGGAGCAGTTCTTC	CASSLPPRGEQFF
TRBV5-4	TRBJ2-1	TRBD2	-	TGTGCCAGCAGCCACGCTAGCGGAAGAGGCGATGAGCAGTTCTTC	CASSHASGRGDEQFF
TRBV5-6	TRBJ2-7	TRBD1	-	TGTGCCAGCCCTCCGGGACAGGGTTCCTACGAGCAGTACTTC	CASPPGQGSYEQYF
TRBV27	TRBJ2-3	-	-	TGTGCCAGCAGTCTGGGACTGAGCACAGATACGCAGTATTTT	CASSLGLSTDTQYF
TRBV4-1	TRBJ1-1	-	-	TGCGCCAGCAGACTGGGGCAGGGCACTGAAGCTTTCTTT	CASRLGQGTEAFF
TRBV4-3	TRBJ2-1	-	-	TGCGCCAGCAGCCAAGGGCCTTCAGGGGGGACCAGCGGGTTCTTC	CASSQGPSGGTSGFF
TRBV5-5	TRBJ1-4	TRBD1	-	TGTGCCAGCAGCGACCCCAGGGGGAGGAATGAAAAACTGTTTTTT	CASSDPRGRNEKLFF
TRBV27	TRBJ2-7	TRBD1	-	TGTGCCAGCGGGGACAGAGGCTCCTACGAGCAGTACTTC	CASGDRGSYEQYF
TRBV29-1	TRBJ2-7	-	once	TGCAGCGTTGAGCGCAGGGTAAAGCTCTCCTACGAGCAGTACTTC	CSVERRVKLSYEQYF
TRBV29-1	TRBJ2-5	TRBD2	-	TGCAGCGCCTACCCCGGGACTAGCGGGAGAGCCCAGTACTTC	CSAYPGTSGRAQYF
TRBV27	TRBJ2-3	TRBD2	-	TGTGCCCCCCGGGGGGAAACGACTAGCACAGATACGCAGTATTTT	CAPRGETTSTDTQYF
TRBV10-2	TRBJ1-1	TRBD1	-	TGCGCCAGCAGTGAATGGGACAGGGCGGCCACTGAAGCTTTCTTT	CASSEWDRAATEAFF
TRBV19	TRBJ2-6	-	-	TGTGCCAGTATAGGGGCCGGGGCCAACGTCCTGACTTTC	CASIGAGANVLTF
TRBV15	TRBJ1-5	-	-	TGTGCCACCAGCAACCTCCAGGGGCAGCCCCAGCATTTT	CATSNLQGQPQHF
TRBV18	TRBJ1-1	TRBD1	-	TGTGCCAGCTCACCTCAGGGGGCAGGCACTGAAGCTTTCTTT	CASSPQGAGTEAFF
TRBV29-1	TRBJ2-5	TRBD2	-	TGCAGCGTTGTTCCCGGGAGGGCCGTAGAGACCCAGTACTTC	CSVVPGRAVETQYF
TRBV7-9	TRBJ2-7	-	once	TGTGCCAGCAGCTTAGACAGGGCGCCCTACGAGCAGTACTTC	CASSLDRAPYEQYF
TRBV7-9	TRBJ2-7	TRBD1	-	TGTTCCAGCAGGACAGGGACAGATTCCGGCTCCTACGAGCAGTACTTC	CSSRTGTDSGSYEQYF
TRBV9	TRBJ2-7	-	-	TGTGCCAGCAGCGTATTACCCAGTACATCCTACGAGCAGTACTTC	CASSVLPSTSYEQYF
TRBV30	TRBJ2-3	-	once	TGTGCCTGGAGTGTAAGCCCTGTGACAGATACGCAGTATTTT	CAWSVSPVTDTQYF
TRBV5-1	TRBJ2-1	TRBD2	once	TGCGCCAGCAGCCTCCGGACTAGCGGGGATAGCGATGAGCAGTTCTTC	CASSLRTSGDSDEQFF
TRBV5-1	TRBJ1-4	-	-	TGCGCCAGCAGCTTGGGACAGTACAATGAAAAACTGTTTTTT	CASSLGQYNEKLFF
TRBV11-2	TRBJ2-6	TRBD2	-	TGTGCCAGCAGCTTAGATCGTGCGGGGGCTGGGGCCAACGTCCTGACTTTC	CASSLDRAGAGANVLTF
TRBV9	TRBJ2-2	TRBD2	-	TGTGCCAGCAGCGGTGGACTAGCGGGAGCGGACGGGGAGCTGTTTTTT	CASSGGLAGADGELFF
TRBV30	TRBJ2-5	-	once	TGTGCCTGGAGTCCAGTCCAAGAGACCCAGTACTTC	CAWSPVQETQYF
TRBV6-4	TRBJ2-1	-	-	TGTGCCAGCAGTGAAACAGGTAATGAGCAGTTCTTC	CASSETGNEQFF
TRBV29-1	TRBJ2-7	-	-	TGCAGCGTTGAACTAGCGTCCTCCTACGAGCAGTACTTC	CSVELASSYEQYF
TRBV18	TRBJ2-5	TRBD1	-	TGTGCCAGCTCACCAGGACAGGGGACGACGGAGACCCAGTACTTC	CASSPGQGTTETQYF